These 25 T cell receptor beta chains were sequenced from one sample in a study of read filtering for tumor transcriptome and immune sequencing. The library was built from around 400 ng RNA with molecular barcoded adaptors for alpha/delta and beta/gamma chains. One entry per CDR3 protein results from TCRdb running MiXCR on the reads. Of 35,000 to 40,000 distinct CDR3 sequences in the sample, roughly 15% were seen once. Material: a population of CD138-negative cells sorted from bone marrow. The origin of the receptors is a donor aged 40 or over with multiple myeloma.

This clonotype was found a few times. The V call is TRBV5-1, the J call TRBJ2-7; D possibly corresponds to TRBD2 (5 bases). CDR3 length equals 15 residues. CDR1 and CDR2 (germline): SGHRS, YFSETQ. The ends were cut back, 1 base at V and 1 base at J, with 12 bases in the middle. The CDR3 region has the DNA TGCGCCAGCAGCTTGAAGGGAGCTGATTCCTACGAGCAGTACTTC. Translated, it gives CASSLKGADSYEQYF.

Comment on this clonotype: This may be a read error: a much more frequent sequence differs by one nucleotide. The chain is built from TRBV5-1 and TRBJ2-5, with a tentative D call TRBD2 (5 bases). Looked up from germline, CDR1 is SGHRS and CDR2 is YFSETQ. The germline V and J ends were trimmed by 6 bases and 0 bases, with 12 bases remaining between them. This CDR3 region has 14 residues. The CDR3 coding sequence is TGCGCCAGCAACTTCGGGAATAACCAAGAGACCCAGTACTTC. This translates into CASNFGNNQETQYF.

This clonotype was seen more than once but under ten times. The gene calls are TRBV11-2 and TRBJ2-5; 9 nucleotides match TRBD2. V shed 3 bases, J shed 4 bases, and the junction held 6 bases outside the gene matches. This CDR3 comprises 15 residues. The V gene's germline CDR1 is SGHAT and CDR2 FQNNGV. CDR3 DNA: TGTGCCAGCAGCTTGGTTGCGGGAGGGGGAGAGACCCAGTACTTC. It translates to CASSLVAGGGETQYF.

This clonotype was detected ten times or more. The chain carries TRBV20-1 and TRBJ2-3; the match to TRBD2 covers 11 bases. V lost 1 base to trimming and J lost 6 bases; unmatched junction nucleotides: 9. The CDR3 length is 16 residues. Germline V gene data show CDR1 as DFQATT and CDR2 as SNEGSKA (reference sequence). CDR3 nucleotide sequence: TGCAGTGCTAGAGCTCGACTAGCGGGGTACTATGATACGCAGTATTTT. Translated, it gives CSARARLAGYYDTQYF.

This clonotype showed up many times. The rearrangement uses TRBV6-2 or TRBV6-3 and TRBJ1-2; 9 nucleotides align to TRBD1. With 4 bases clipped from V and 6 bases from J, the junction kept 3 bases outside the gene matches. The germline gives CDR1 MNHEY, CDR2 SVGEGT. The length of the CDR3 is 13 residues. The chain's CDR3 is CASSSDRGHGYTF. The CDR3 region has the DNA TGTGCCAGCAGTTCGGACAGGGGCCATGGCTACACCTTC.

A word on this clonotype: It is likely a read error: a sequence one base away is far more abundant. In DNA, the CDR3 is TGTGCCACGTCCGGGACGATCTACGAGCAGTTCTTC. This codes for CATSGTIYEQFF. This rearrangement joins TRBV6-2 or TRBV6-3 to TRBJ2-1, with D possibly being TRBD1 or TRBD2 (5 bases each). Germline CDR1 reads MNHEY; CDR2 reads SVGEGT. The V end was cut by 10 bases, the J end by 10 bases, with 17 bases between. This CDR3 has 12 residues.

This clonotype has at least ten counts. The J gene is TRBJ2-1, the V gene TRBV10-3; D call uncertain. The V gene lost 0 bases and the J gene lost 7 bases, with 10 bases spanning the gap. The germline V gene encodes CDR1 ENHRY and CDR2 SYGVKD. The CDR3 covers 14 residues. CDR3 sequence reads: CAISESMTTNEQFF. DNA for the CDR3: TGTGCCATCAGTGAGTCGATGACAACTAATGAGCAGTTCTTC.

This clonotype was seen ten or more times. The gene calls are TRBV15 and TRBJ1-1; D is possibly TRBD1 (6 bases). The CDR3 totals 14 residues. The germline V and J ends were trimmed by 1 base and 0 bases, with 6 bases remaining between them. The germline gives CDR1 LNHNV, CDR2 YYDKDF (reference sequence). The CDR3 DNA sequence: TGTGCCACCAGCAGAGGGGGGCTGAACACTGAAGCTTTCTTT. It encodes CATSRGGLNTEAFF.

This clonotype was recorded at least ten times. The V call is TRBV20-1, the J call TRBJ2-7; 9 positions agree with TRBD2. V trimming: 1 base; J trimming: 3 bases; junction bases outside the gene matches: 13. The length of the CDR3 is 17 residues. CDR1 and CDR2 from the germline V gene are DFQATT and SNEGSKA (reference sequence). CDR3 DNA sequence: TGCAGTGCTAGAGTCGCCGCGGGGACTAGCAGTAACTACGAGCAGTACTTC. It encodes CSARVAAGTSSNYEQYF.

This clonotype was counted between two and nine times. The chain uses TRBV11-3 and TRBJ2-3, with D possibly being TRBD2 (6 bases). Trimming took 5 bases from V and 3 from J, leaving 15 bases between them. CDR1 and CDR2 from the germline V gene are SGHNT and YENEEA. This CDR3 comprises 15 residues. The CDR3 DNA reads TGTGCCAGCAGCCGAGGCGCGGGATTAACAGATACGCAGTATTTT. Encoded protein: CASSRGAGLTDTQYF.

This clonotype was seen at least ten times. V is TRBV7-9 and J is TRBJ2-1; 8 bases line up with TRBD2. The CDR3 runs to 15 residues. The germline CDR1 and CDR2 sequences are SEHNR and FQNEAQ (reference sequence). V gave up 7 bases and J gave up 3 bases; unmatched junction bases: 8. CDR3 sequence reads: CASTIQAGDYNEQFF. CDR3 in DNA: TGTGCCAGCACCATCCAAGCGGGAGACTACAATGAGCAGTTCTTC.

V usage is TRBV20-1 and J usage is TRBJ1-5, with 8 positions matching TRBD1. CDR3 size: 13 residues. Per the germline V gene, CDR1 is DFQATT and CDR2 is SNEGSKA (reference sequence). The V and J ends lost 6 bases and 7 bases, in that order; junction bases with no gene match: 8. The CDR3: CSATGQGGQPQHF. As DNA, the CDR3 is TGCAGTGCGACCGGACAGGGTGGCCAGCCCCAGCATTTT.

About this clonotype itself: With a much larger clone just one base away, this may be a read error. As the CDR3 is not closed by the conserved phenylalanine or tryptophan, this likely results from a read error. This rearrangement joins TRBV29-1 to TRBJ1-1, with D possibly matching TRBD1 (6 bases). Trimming took off 4 bases at V and 2 bases at J, with 11 bases between the two ends. There are 13 residues in the CDR3. Germline CDR1 reads SQVTM; CDR2 reads ANQGSEA. Written as DNA, the CDR3 is TGCAGCGTTGGGCAGGGGATTAACACTGAAGCTTTCCTT. It translates to CSVGQGINTEAFL.

Ten or more counts support this clonotype. For the CDR3, the DNA is TGTGCCAGCAGCTCCGCCCGGACAGGTCGTCAAGAGACCCAGTACTTC. This translates into CASSSARTGRQETQYF. The chain recombines TRBV7-9 with TRBJ2-5; 7 bases are a match to TRBD1. CDR1 is SEHNR and CDR2 is FQNEAQ in the germline V gene (reference sequence). The CDR3 runs to 16 residues. Unmatched junction bases numbered 10, after V lost 4 bases and J lost 2 bases. The variable domain in full, with the rest retrieved from reference TRBV7-9 and TRBJ2-5, is DTGVSQNPRHKITKRGQNVTFRCDPISEHNRLYWYRQTLGQGPEFLTYFQNEAQLEKSRLLSDRFSAERPKGSFSTLEIQRTEQGDSAMYLCASSSARTGRQETQYFGPGTRLLVL.

This clonotype was counted many times. The chain has TRBV12-3 or TRBV12-4 and TRBJ2-1; TRBD2 might be the D (6 bases). Trimming removed 1 base from V and 2 bases from J, with 9 bases in between. This CDR3 is 15 amino acids long. The CDR3 DNA sequence: TGTGCCAGCAGTTTAGGCGGGAAGGCCTACAATGAGCAGTTCTTC. It codes for CASSLGGKAYNEQFF.

At least ten counts were recorded for this clonotype. The rearrangement uses TRBV6-5 and TRBJ2-1, with 14 bases lining up with TRBD2. Trimming removed 2 bases from V and 8 bases from J; junction bases left unmatched: 8. The CDR3 consists of 17 residues. Looked up from germline, CDR1 is MNHEY and CDR2 is SVGAGI. CDR3 sequence: CASSYKAGTSGSDEQFF. CDR3 DNA sequence: TGTGCCAGCAGTTACAAGGCCGGGACTAGCGGGAGTGATGAGCAGTTCTTC.

This clonotype was recorded many times. The V call is TRBV4-3, the J call TRBJ2-7; D is possibly TRBD2 (6 bases). This CDR3 has 15 residues. Deletions cut 1 base from V and 0 bases from J, with 10 bases between. Germline V gene sequence: CDR1 LGHNA, CDR2 YSLEER. The CDR3: CASSQVAESSYEQYF. CDR3 bases: TGCGCCAGCAGCCAAGTAGCGGAGAGCTCCTACGAGCAGTACTTC.

This clonotype was seen at least ten times. The V and J genes are TRBV4-1 and TRBJ1-5; 8 bases match TRBD1. V trimming: 0 bases; J trimming: 2 bases; junction bases outside the gene matches: 3. Germline lookup yields CDR1 MGHRA and CDR2 YSYEKL. This CDR3 spans 16 amino acids. The CDR3 region is CASSQEGQGGNQPQHF. The CDR3 DNA reads TGCGCCAGCAGCCAAGAAGGACAGGGCGGCAATCAGCCCCAGCATTTT.

This clonotype was found many times. The chain couples TRBV11-2 to TRBJ1-1; 8 bases match TRBD1. Germline values: CDR1 SGHAT, CDR2 FQNNGV. The V and J ends lost 5 bases and 10 bases, in that order; junction bases with no gene match: 15. The length of the CDR3 is 15 residues. CDR3 DNA sequence: TGTGCCAGCAGCCCCGGACAGGGAGGGACCCGACGAGCTTTCTTT. Translating gives CASSPGQGGTRRAFF. Complete variable domain (other parts from reference TRBV11-2 and TRBJ1-1): EAGVAQSPRYKIIEKRQSVAFWCNPISGHATLYWYQQILGQGPKLLIQFQNNGVVDDSQLPKDRFSAERLKGVDSTLKIQPAKLEDSAVYLCASSPGQGGTRRAFFGQGTRLTVV.

About this clonotype itself: An end of the junction differs from the germline gene, which may be a read error. The rearrangement links TRBV28 to TRBJ2-2; 12 bases are shared with TRBD2. CDR3 length: 17 amino acids. Germline V gene lookup returns CDR1 MDHEN and CDR2 SYDVKM. The DNA for the CDR3 is TGTGTCAGCAGTATCGGACTAGCGGGATCAAACACCGGGGAGCTGTTTTTT. Amino acid sequence: CVSSIGLAGSNTGELFF. The full variable domain, rest sourced from reference TRBV28 and TRBJ2-2, is DVKVTQSSRYLVKRTGEKVFLECVQDMDHENMFWYRQDPGLGLRLIYFSYDVKMKEKGDIPEGYSVSREKKERFSLILESASTNQTSMYLCVSSIGLAGSNTGELFFGEGSRLTVL.

This clonotype appeared a few times. Here the CDR3 omits its conserved ending phenylalanine or tryptophan, so a read error is the likely source. The CDR3 is CASSYGGVTTDTQYL. For the CDR3, the DNA is TGTGCCAGCAGCTACGGAGGGGTCACTACAGATACGCAGTATCTT. V usage is TRBV11-1 and J usage is TRBJ2-3, with a possible D match to TRBD2 (6 bases). Looked up from germline, CDR1 is SGHAT and CDR2 is FQDESV (reference sequence). Trimming took off 4 bases at V and 3 bases at J, with 14 bases between the two ends. The CDR3 extends over 15 amino acids.

Turning to this clonotype: With a much larger clone just one base away, this may be a read error. V and J are TRBV6-5 and TRBJ2-7; D unresolved. The CDR3 has 13 amino acids. Germline V gene data show CDR1 as MNHEY and CDR2 as SVGAGI. Between the trimmed V and J ends, which lost 8 bases and 7 bases, there was a span of 18 bases. The CDR3 bases are TGTGCCAGCGGTGCCGTATTGAGGTGGGAGCAGTACTTC. Protein: CASGAVLRWEQYF.

This clonotype was found many times. CDR3 in amino acids: CASSLVAGRTDTQYF. The CDR3 DNA sequence: TGTGCCAGCAGCTTAGTGGCAGGGCGGACAGATACGCAGTATTTT. The chain uses TRBV7-6 and TRBJ2-3; maybe TRBD1 (5 bases). Germline CDR1 and CDR2: SGHVS and FNYEAQ. The CDR3 spans 15 residues. V lost 1 base and J 3 bases, leaving 11 bases between the germline ends.

This chain links TRBV10-3 with TRBJ2-5, with a tentative D call TRBD1 (6 bases). Germline CDR1 and CDR2: ENHRY and SYGVKD. Trimming pared 2 bases from V and 4 bases from J, leaving 11 bases between. CDR3 size: 14 residues. CDR3 DNA sequence: TGTGCCATCAGTGAGCTTCCACAGGGAGAGACCCAGTACTTC. Amino acid sequence: CAISELPQGETQYF.

This clonotype came up many times. At one of its ends the junction is not consistent with the germline gene, which may arise from a read error. The chain carries TRBV5-1 and TRBJ2-1, with TRBD2 matching 13 bases. Germline-derived CDR1 and CDR2 are SGHRS and YFSETQ. This CDR3 is 15 amino acids long. The CDR3 reads CASSPGLAGVNEQFF. The CDR3, as DNA: TGTGCCAGCAGCCCTGGACTAGCGGGAGTCAATGAGCAGTTCTTC.